These 15 T cell receptor beta chains originate from one sample sequenced in a study of blood T cell dynamics during melanoma immunotherapy. Time point: week 3, after first cycle of checkpoint inhibitor. Generated by immunoSEQ multiplex PCR, the TCRdb table keeps only in-frame clones and is missing some. The data contain 14,000 to 15,000 clones, around 88% of them seen just once; the ten biggest clones take up roughly 8%. Specimen: blood, collected from a patient treated with checkpoint blockade. Receptors originate from a human donor with melanoma.

This clone was found once. This rearrangement joins TRBV28 to TRBJ2-7, with 9 bases aligning to TRBD2. The CDR3 consists of 18 residues. From germline, CDR1 is MDHEN and CDR2 SYDVKM. J was trimmed by 0 bases and V by 2 bases; bases with no gene match: 11. The CDR3 DNA sequence: TGTGCCAGCAGTTTAACGACGTTGGCTAGCGGGATCTCCTACGAGCAGTACTTC. The encoded protein is CASSLTTLASGISYEQYF.

The CDR3 sequence: CASRTPGQGVAGELFF. The CDR3, as DNA: TGTGCCAGCAGGACTCCGGGACAGGGGGTTGCCGGGGAGCTGTTTTTT. This chain links TRBV28 with TRBJ2-2; 11 positions agree with TRBD1. CDR3 length equals 16 residues. Looked up from germline, CDR1 is MDHEN and CDR2 is SYDVKM. Trimming removed 6 bases from V and 6 bases from J; junction bases left unmatched: 9.

The chain uses TRBV6-5 and TRBJ1-2; D call uncertain. The V gene lost 6 bases and the J gene lost 2 bases, with 13 bases spanning the gap. This CDR3 is built from 14 residues. Germline V gives CDR1 MNHEY, CDR2 SVGAGI. The CDR3 sequence is CASSPVDGNYGYTF. CDR3 bases: TGTGCCAGCAGCCCCGTGGACGGGAACTATGGCTACACCTTC.

This chain joins TRBV14 and TRBJ2-7, with D tentatively TRBD1 or TRBD2 (5 bases each). The CDR3 covers 16 residues. V was shortened by 1 base and J by 5 bases, with 18 bases between the two germline ends. Looked up from germline, CDR1 is SGHDN and CDR2 is FVKESK. Written as DNA, the CDR3 is TGTGCCAGCAGCCAAGGTTCTTGGGGACCGAGGGACGAGCAGTACTTC. Residues: CASSQGSWGPRDEQYF.

The rearrangement links TRBV9 to TRBJ2-3; D is perhaps TRBD1 or TRBD2 (5 bases each). The CDR3 is 14 amino acids. V dropped 3 bases and J dropped 2 bases, with 10 bases sitting between them. Germline V gene lookup returns CDR1 SGDLS and CDR2 YYNGEE. The CDR3 DNA sequence: TGTGCCAGCAGCGCAGGGACCAACACAGATACGCAGTATTTT. Translating gives CASSAGTNTDTQYF.

This chain connects TRBV27 to TRBJ1-5; D is uncertain. This CDR3 comprises 13 residues. The V gene lost 4 bases and the J gene lost 0 bases, with 4 bases spanning the gap. Germline V CDR1 and CDR2: MNHEY, SMNVEV (reference sequence). The CDR3 loop reads CASSWNSNQPQHF. The CDR3 DNA follows: TGTGCCAGCAGTTGGAATAGCAATCAGCCCCAGCATTTT.

The chain joins TRBV4-1 to TRBJ2-7; 10 bases are a match to TRBD2. The V and J ends lost 3 bases and 1 base, in that order; junction bases with no gene match: 6. Germline V gene data show CDR1 as MGHRA and CDR2 as YSYEKL. This CDR3 spans 16 amino acids. CDR3 loop: CASSQVASGSSYEQYF. Written as DNA, the CDR3 is TGCGCCAGCAGCCAGGTCGCTAGCGGGAGTTCCTACGAGCAGTACTTC.

The rearrangement uses TRBV18 and TRBJ1-2, with D possibly matching TRBD1 (5 bases). CDR3 size: 14 residues. V was pared by 3 bases and J by 0 bases, with 8 bases between. CDR1 KGHSH and CDR2 LQKENI come from the germline V gene. CDR3 protein: CASSPGQSNYGYTF. CDR3 in DNA: TGTGCCAGCTCACCGGGGCAGTCTAACTATGGCTACACCTTC.

The chain recombines TRBV5-1 with TRBJ2-2, with D perhaps matching TRBD1 (6 bases). Trimming took off 0 bases at V and 4 bases at J, with 13 bases between the two ends. The CDR3 is made up of 16 amino acids. Germline-derived CDR1 and CDR2 are SGHRS and YFSETQ. CDR3 nucleotide sequence: TGCGCCAGCAGCTTGGGAACAGGGCCGTCCACCGGGGAGCTGTTTTTT. Its protein product is CASSLGTGPSTGELFF.

V usage is TRBV21-1 and J usage is TRBJ2-1; the table's D call of TRBD2 was not tested on the DNA. TRBV21-1 is tagged as a pseudogene. The CDR3 has 17 amino acids. Here the CDR3 reads CASSSEPVRGSYNEQFF. CDR3 sequence (DNA): TGTGCCAGCAGCTCGGAGCCTGTACGGGGTTCCTACAATGAGCAGTTCTTC.

The genes are TRBV2 and TRBJ1-6; D is undetermined. V gave up 1 base and J gave up 6 bases, with 4 bases separating them. Germline CDR1 reads SNHLY; CDR2 reads FYNNEI. The CDR3 covers 13 residues. The CDR3 is CASSEVANSPLHF. CDR3 bases: TGTGCCAGCAGTGAAGTCGCTAATTCACCCCTCCACTTT.

The J gene is TRBJ2-1, the V gene TRBV5-4; 11 bases align to TRBD2. The trim removed 4 bases at V and 6 bases at J, leaving 9 bases unmatched. The CDR3 spans 16 residues. Per germline, CDR1 SGHNT and CDR2 YYREEE (reference sequence). The CDR3 DNA is TGTGCCAGCAGCCCCAGTGGGACTAGCGGTTCCAATGAGCAGTTCTTC. It is translated as CASSPSGTSGSNEQFF.

The rearrangement joins TRBV6-1 to TRBJ1-5; D gene unclear. The V gene's germline CDR1 is MNHNS and CDR2 SASEGT. Deletions cut 10 bases from V and 2 bases from J, with 12 bases between. The CDR3 spans 13 residues. This CDR3 is CATIRAGNQPQHF. The CDR3 DNA sequence: TGTGCCACCATCCGGGCCGGCAATCAGCCCCAGCATTTT.

The genes are TRBV19 and TRBJ1-1; D gene uncertain. CDR1 is LNHDA, CDR2 SQIVND, per germline (reference sequence). The CDR3 consists of 13 residues. V was pared by 11 bases and J by 1 base, with 14 bases between. The CDR3, as DNA: TGTGCCTCTAACCCGAGGGAGAACACTGAAGCTTTCTTT. Encoded protein: CASNPRENTEAFF. Drawing the rest from reference TRBV19 and TRBJ1-1, the complete variable domain is DGGITQSPKYLFRKEGQNVTLSCEQNLNHDAMYWYRQDPGQGLRLIYYSQIVNDFQKGDIAEGYSVSREKKESFPLTVTSAQKNPTAFYLCASNPRENTEAFFGQGTRLTVV.

The table lists this clone with a count of one. The chain recombines TRBV7-9 with TRBJ2-3; no clear D gene. The V and J ends lost 0 bases and 0 bases respectively, with 4 bases between them. CDR3 length equals 14 residues. Germline V gene data show CDR1 as SEHNR and CDR2 as FQNEAQ (reference sequence). CDR3 protein: CASSLAGSTDTQYF. The CDR3 nucleotides read TGTGCCAGCAGCTTAGCGGGCAGCACAGATACGCAGTATTTT.